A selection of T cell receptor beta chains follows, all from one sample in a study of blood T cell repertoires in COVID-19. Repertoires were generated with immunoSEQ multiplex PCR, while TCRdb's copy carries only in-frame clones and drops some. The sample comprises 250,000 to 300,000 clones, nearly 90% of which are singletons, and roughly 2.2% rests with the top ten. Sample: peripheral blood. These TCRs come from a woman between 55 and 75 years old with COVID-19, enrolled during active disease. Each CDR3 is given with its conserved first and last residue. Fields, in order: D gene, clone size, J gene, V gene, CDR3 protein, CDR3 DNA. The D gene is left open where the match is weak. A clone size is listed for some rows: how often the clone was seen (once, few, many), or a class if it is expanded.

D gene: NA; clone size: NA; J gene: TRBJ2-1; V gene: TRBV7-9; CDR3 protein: CASSLVGSDLRNEQFF; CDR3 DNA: TGTGCCAGCAGCTTAGTCGGCAGCGATCTTCGTAATGAGCAGTTCTTC
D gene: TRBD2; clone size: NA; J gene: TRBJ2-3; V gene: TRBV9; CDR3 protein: CASSVRSGGGDTQYF; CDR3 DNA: TGTGCCAGCAGCGTAAGGTCCGGCGGGGGTGATACGCAGTATTTT
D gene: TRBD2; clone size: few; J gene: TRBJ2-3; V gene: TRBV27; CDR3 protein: CASSSGTSGSTDTQYF; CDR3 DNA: TGTGCCAGCAGTTCGGGGACTAGCGGGAGCACAGATACGCAGTATTTT
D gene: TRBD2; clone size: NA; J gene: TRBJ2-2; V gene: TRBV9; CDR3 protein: CASSLSGGKAGELFF; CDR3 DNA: TGTGCCAGCAGCCTTAGCGGGGGCAAGGCCGGGGAGCTGTTTTTT
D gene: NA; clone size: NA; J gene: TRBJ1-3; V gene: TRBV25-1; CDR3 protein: CASQVSGNTIYF; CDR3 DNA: TGTGCCAGCCAGGTCTCTGGAAACACCATATATTTT
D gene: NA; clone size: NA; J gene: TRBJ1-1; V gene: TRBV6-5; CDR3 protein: CASSYLANTEAFF; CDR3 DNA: TGTGCCAGCAGTTACCTGGCTAACACTGAAGCTTTCTTT
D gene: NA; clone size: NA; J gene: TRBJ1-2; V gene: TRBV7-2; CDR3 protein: CASSSVFYGYTF; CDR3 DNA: TGTGCCAGCAGCTCGGTGTTCTATGGCTACACCTTC
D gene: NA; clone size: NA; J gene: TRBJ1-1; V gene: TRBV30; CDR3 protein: CAWKDAGAEAFF; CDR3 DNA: TGTGCCTGGAAGGACGCGGGCGCTGAAGCTTTCTTT
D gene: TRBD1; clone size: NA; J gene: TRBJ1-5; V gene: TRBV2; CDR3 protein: CASSSTGAFNQPQHF; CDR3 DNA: TGTGCCAGCAGTTCCACAGGGGCTTTCAATCAGCCCCAGCATTTT
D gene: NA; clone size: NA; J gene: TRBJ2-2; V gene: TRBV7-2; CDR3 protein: CASSLGGLPTGELFF; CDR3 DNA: TGTGCCAGCAGCCTTGGGGGACTTCCCACCGGGGAGCTGTTTTTT
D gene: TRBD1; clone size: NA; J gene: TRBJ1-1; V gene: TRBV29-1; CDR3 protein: CSARTGRNTEAFF; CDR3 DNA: TGCAGCGCTAGGACAGGGCGGAACACTGAAGCTTTCTTT
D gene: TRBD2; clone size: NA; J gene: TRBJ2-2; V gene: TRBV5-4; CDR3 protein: CASRPGLAENTGELFF; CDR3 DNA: TGTGCCAGCAGACCGGGACTAGCAGAGAACACCGGGGAGCTGTTTTTT
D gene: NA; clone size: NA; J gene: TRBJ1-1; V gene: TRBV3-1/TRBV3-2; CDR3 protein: CASKRVNTEAFF; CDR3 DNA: TGTGCCAGCAAGAGGGTGAACACTGAAGCTTTCTTT
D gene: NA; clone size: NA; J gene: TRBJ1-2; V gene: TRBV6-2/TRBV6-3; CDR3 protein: CASTPTANYGYTF; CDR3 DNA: TGTGCCAGCACCCCGACAGCTAACTATGGCTACACCTTC
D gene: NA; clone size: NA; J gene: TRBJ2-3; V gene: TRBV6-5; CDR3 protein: CASSYGGGHGQDTQYF; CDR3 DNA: TGTGCCAGCAGTTACGGCGGGGGCCACGGACAAGATACGCAGTATTTT
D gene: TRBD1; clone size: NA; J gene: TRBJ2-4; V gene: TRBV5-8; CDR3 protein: CASSPSDRGGKNIQYF; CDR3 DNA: TGTGCCAGCAGCCCCTCGGACAGGGGTGGCAAAAACATTCAGTACTTC
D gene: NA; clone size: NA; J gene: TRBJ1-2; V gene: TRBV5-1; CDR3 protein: CASSLAGESYGYTF; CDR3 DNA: TGCGCCAGCAGCTTGGCAGGGGAGTCCTATGGCTACACCTTC
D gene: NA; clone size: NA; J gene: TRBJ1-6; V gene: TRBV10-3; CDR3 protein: CAISDRTAENSPLHF; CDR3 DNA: TGTGCCATCAGTGACCGGACAGCCGAAAATTCACCCCTCCACTTT
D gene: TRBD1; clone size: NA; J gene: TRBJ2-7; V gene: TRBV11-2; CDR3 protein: CASSLVSGTAAYEQYF; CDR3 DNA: TGTGCCAGCAGCTTAGTGTCCGGGACAGCAGCCTACGAGCAGTACTTC
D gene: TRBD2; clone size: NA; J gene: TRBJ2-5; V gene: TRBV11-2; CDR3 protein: CASTQGASGGETQYF; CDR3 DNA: TGTGCCAGCACCCAAGGGGCTAGCGGGGGGGAGACCCAGTACTTC